The 7 T cell receptor beta chains in this list originate from one sample, sequenced in a study of a mutant IDH1 vaccine in newly diagnosed glioma. What these receptors recognize is not known. TCRdb keeps only in-frame clones here, not all; method: immunoSEQ multiplex PCR. The sample yields 45,000 to 55,000 clones, roughly 78% seen once. Noted time point: week 5, during vaccination. Mutant IDH1 20-mer peptide, at 300 ug, made up each vaccine dose, with topical imiquimod. Sequences were derived from PBMCs, sampled from a glioma patient whose treatment included an IDH1 peptide vaccine. The receptors were sampled from a woman aged 40 to 50 with glioma.

The chain recombines TRBV5-5 with TRBJ2-1; D may match TRBD1 or TRBD2 (5 bases each). Trimming pared 4 bases from V and 5 bases from J, leaving 22 bases between. In germline, CDR1 is SGHKS, CDR2 YYEKEE (reference sequence). This CDR3 is built from 17 residues. For the CDR3, the DNA is TGTGCCAGCAGCCTCCGTGCGCAGGGAGAAGGGGACAATGAGCAGTTCTTC. It encodes CASSLRAQGEGDNEQFF. Supplemented by reference TRBV5-5 and TRBJ2-1, the full variable domain reads DAGVTQSPTHLIKTRGQQVTLRCSPISGHKSVSWYQQVLGQGPQFIFQYYEKEERGRGNFPDRFSARQFPNYSSELNVNALLLGDSALYLCASSLRAQGEGDNEQFFGPGTRLTVL.

The chain uses TRBV6-6 and TRBJ1-2, with TRBD1 identical over 10 bases. The J segment lost 7 bases and the V segment lost 2 bases, leaving 10 bases of the junction unmatched. The germline V gene encodes CDR1 MNHNY and CDR2 SVGAGI (reference sequence). CDR3 length: 16 residues. CDR3 DNA sequence: TGTGCCAGCAGTTACCCGAGTGGGACAGGGGACGTTGGCTACACCTTC. This sequence encodes CASSYPSGTGDVGYTF.

The rearrangement uses TRBV2 and TRBJ1-2; D is possibly TRBD1 (6 bases). This CDR3 spans 13 amino acids. The germline gives CDR1 SNHLY, CDR2 FYNNEI. The V end was cut by 4 bases, the J end by 8 bases, with 14 bases between. CDR3 in DNA: TGTGCCAGCAGTGTGTCGGGGGCGGAGGGCTACACCTTC. It translates to CASSVSGAEGYTF.

The rearrangement links TRBV11-3 to TRBJ1-1; D ambiguous. The ends were cut back, 2 bases at V and 1 base at J, with 8 bases in the middle. The CDR3 sequence is 14 residues long. From germline, CDR1 is SGHNT and CDR2 YENEEA. The CDR3 nucleotides are TGTGCCAGCAGCTTATACGGCGCGAACACTGAAGCTTTCTTT. Its protein product is CASSLYGANTEAFF.

V usage is TRBV6-4 and J usage is TRBJ1-1; D may be TRBD1 (5 bases). CDR1 is MRHNA, CDR2 SNTAGT, per germline. Trimming stripped 3 bases from V and 10 bases from J, with 24 bases between. The CDR3 totals 16 residues. DNA of the CDR3: TGTGCCAGCAGTGAAAAGGGGTTAGCAGGATCGGGAGGAGCTTTCTTT. It is translated as CASSEKGLAGSGGAFF.

CDR3 in amino acids: CASSYSGSGANVLTF. The CDR3 region has the DNA TGTGCCAGCAGTTACTCAGGCTCTGGGGCCAACGTCCTGACTTTC. The genes are TRBV6-6 and TRBJ2-6; D unresolved. Germline V gene sequence: CDR1 MNHNY, CDR2 SVGAGI (reference sequence). Between the trimmed V and J ends, which lost 0 bases and 0 bases, there was a span of 3 bases. The CDR3 contains 15 residues.

V gene TRBV19 combines with J gene TRBJ2-1; D may be TRBD2 (7 bases). Germline CDR1 LNHDA, CDR2 SQIVND (reference sequence). Trimming left V 3 bases short and J 4 bases short, with 13 bases between. The CDR3 is 15 amino acids. CDR3 DNA: TGTGCCAGTAGTATCGTGGGGGGGCGGTACAATGAGCAGTTCTTC. This translates into CASSIVGGRYNEQFF.